This TCR beta chain was obtained from a study of radiation and T cells in renal cell carcinoma. Study findings and constraints: From baseline, blood top tumor clonotypes peaked at 2 weeks post-radiation.

The time point is: blood 4 weeks post-SBRT, at nephrectomy. Treatment meaning: 15 Gy SBRT to primary tumor, nephrectomy 4 weeks later. Nephrectomy followed 15 Gy stereotactic body radiation by 4 weeks. This renal cell carcinoma was of the clear cell type. About this clone itself: What it recognizes is unknown.

The repertoire was sequenced with immunoSEQ multiplex PCR; TCRdb's copy has only in-frame clones and lacks some. The sample contains 130,000 to 150,000 clones, 86% of which appear only once. This specimen was blood, taken from a patient whose treatment included radiotherapy and nephrectomy. This TCR was sampled from a woman aged 50 to 60 with renal cell carcinoma.

CDR3 loop: CAISEGGTSGDPQHF. The CDR3 bases are TGTGCCATCAGTGAAGGTGGGACTAGCGGTGATCCCCAGCATTTT. The chain joins TRBV10-3 to TRBJ1-5; D might be TRBD1 (5 bases). The CDR3 contains 15 residues. Germline CDR1 reads ENHRY; CDR2 reads SYGVKD. V lost 3 bases and J lost 10, with 19 bases in between.